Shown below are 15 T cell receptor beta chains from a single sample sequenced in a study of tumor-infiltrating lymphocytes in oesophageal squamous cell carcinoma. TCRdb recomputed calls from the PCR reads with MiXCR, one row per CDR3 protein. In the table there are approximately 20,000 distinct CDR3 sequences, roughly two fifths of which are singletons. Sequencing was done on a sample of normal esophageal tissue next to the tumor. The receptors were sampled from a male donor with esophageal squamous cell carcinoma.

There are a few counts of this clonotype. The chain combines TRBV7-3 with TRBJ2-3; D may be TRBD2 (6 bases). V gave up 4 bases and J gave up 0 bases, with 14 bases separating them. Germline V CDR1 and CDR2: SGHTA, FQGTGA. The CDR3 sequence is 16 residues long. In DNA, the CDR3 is TGTGCCAGCAGCTCTCGTCGGGCGGGGAGCACAGATACGCAGTATTTT. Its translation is CASSSRRAGSTDTQYF.

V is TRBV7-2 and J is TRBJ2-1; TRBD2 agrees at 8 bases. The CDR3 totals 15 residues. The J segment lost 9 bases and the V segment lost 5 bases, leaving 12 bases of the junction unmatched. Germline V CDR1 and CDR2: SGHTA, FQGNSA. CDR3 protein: CASSPIAGKGVEQFF. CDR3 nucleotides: TGTGCCAGCAGCCCAATAGCGGGAAAGGGAGTTGAGCAGTTCTTC. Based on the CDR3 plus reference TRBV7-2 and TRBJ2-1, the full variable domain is GAGVSQSPSNKVTEKGKDVELRCDPISGHTALYWYRQSLGQGLEFLIYFQGNSAPDKSGLPSDRFSAERTGGSVSTLTIQRTQQEDSAVYLCASSPIAGKGVEQFFGPGTRLTVL.

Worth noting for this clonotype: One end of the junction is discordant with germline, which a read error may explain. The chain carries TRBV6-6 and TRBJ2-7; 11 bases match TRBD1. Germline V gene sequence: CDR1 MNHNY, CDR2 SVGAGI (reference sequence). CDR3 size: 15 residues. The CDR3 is CASSGQGAEHRYAVF. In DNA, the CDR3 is TGTGCCAGCAGTGGACAGGGGGCTGAGCACAGATACGCAGTATTC.

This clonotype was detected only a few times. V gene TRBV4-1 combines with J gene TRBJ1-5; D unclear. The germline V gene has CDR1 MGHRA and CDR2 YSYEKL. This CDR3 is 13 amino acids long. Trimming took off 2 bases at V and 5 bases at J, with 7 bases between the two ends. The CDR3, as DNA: TGCGCCAGCAGCCAAAGAAGTGATCAGCCCCAGCATTTT. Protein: CASSQRSDQPQHF.

The chain's CDR3 is CASSLGGGGVAFF. DNA for the CDR3: TGTGCCAGCAGCTTAGGGGGGGGCGGAGTGGCTTTCTTT. The chain carries TRBV7-9 and TRBJ2-3; D might be TRBD1 (6 bases). The DNA end is more similar to TRBJ1-1, so the J call may be wrong. Germline CDR1 SEHNR, CDR2 FQNEAQ (reference sequence). The CDR3 runs 13 residues.

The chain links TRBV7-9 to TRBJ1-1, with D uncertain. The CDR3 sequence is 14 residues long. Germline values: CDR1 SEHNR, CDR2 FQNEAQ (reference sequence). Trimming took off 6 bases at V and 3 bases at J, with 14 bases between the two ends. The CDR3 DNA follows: TGTGCCAGCAGGTGGTCCCCGGGAGACACTGAAGCTTTCTTT. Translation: CASRWSPGDTEAFF.

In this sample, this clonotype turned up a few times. CDR3 protein: CASSLVLGVGTEAFF. CDR3 nucleotides: TGTGCCAGCAGCTTAGTTCTGGGGGTTGGTACTGAAGCTTTCTTT. V is TRBV11-2 and J is TRBJ1-1, with D possibly being TRBD1 (5 bases). V lost 1 base to trimming and J lost 5 bases, with 14 bases between them. Looked up from germline, CDR1 is SGHAT and CDR2 is FQNNGV. The CDR3 is 15 amino acids.

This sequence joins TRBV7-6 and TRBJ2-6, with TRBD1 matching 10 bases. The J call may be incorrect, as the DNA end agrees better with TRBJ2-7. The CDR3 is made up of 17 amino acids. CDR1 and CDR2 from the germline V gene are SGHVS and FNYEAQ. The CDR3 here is CASSLAVGDRGNDEQYF. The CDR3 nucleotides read TGTGCCAGCAGCTTAGCGGTAGGGGACAGGGGTAACGACGAGCAGTACTTC.

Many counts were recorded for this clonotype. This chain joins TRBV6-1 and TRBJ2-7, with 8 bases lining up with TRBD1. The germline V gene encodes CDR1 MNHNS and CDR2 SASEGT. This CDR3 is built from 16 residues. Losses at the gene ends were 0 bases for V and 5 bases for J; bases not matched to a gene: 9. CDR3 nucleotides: TGTGCCAGCAGTGAAGCGCCTAGGACAGGGAGGAACGAGCAGTACTTC. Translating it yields CASSEAPRTGRNEQYF.

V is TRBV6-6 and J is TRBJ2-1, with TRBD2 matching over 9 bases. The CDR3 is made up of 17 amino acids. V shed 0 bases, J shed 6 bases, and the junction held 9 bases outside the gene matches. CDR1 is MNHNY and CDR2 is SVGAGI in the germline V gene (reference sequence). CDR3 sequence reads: CASSYSGSGGERNEQFF. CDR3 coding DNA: TGTGCCAGCAGTTACTCGGGTAGCGGGGGCGAACGCAATGAGCAGTTCTTC.

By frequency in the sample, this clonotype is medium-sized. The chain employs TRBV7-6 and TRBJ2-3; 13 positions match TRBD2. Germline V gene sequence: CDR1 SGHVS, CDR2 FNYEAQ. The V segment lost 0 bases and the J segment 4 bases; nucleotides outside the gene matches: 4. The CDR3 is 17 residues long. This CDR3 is CASSLAPGLAGPDTQYF. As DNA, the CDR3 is TGTGCCAGCAGCTTAGCCCCGGGACTAGCGGGACCAGATACGCAGTATTTT.

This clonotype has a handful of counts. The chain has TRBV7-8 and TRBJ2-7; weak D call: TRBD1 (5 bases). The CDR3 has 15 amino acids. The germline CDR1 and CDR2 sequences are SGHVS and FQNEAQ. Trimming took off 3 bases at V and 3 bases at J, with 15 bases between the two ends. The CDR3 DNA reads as TGTGCCAGCAGCTTGTATGCCCAGGGTAACTACGAGCAGTACTTC. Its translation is CASSLYAQGNYEQYF.

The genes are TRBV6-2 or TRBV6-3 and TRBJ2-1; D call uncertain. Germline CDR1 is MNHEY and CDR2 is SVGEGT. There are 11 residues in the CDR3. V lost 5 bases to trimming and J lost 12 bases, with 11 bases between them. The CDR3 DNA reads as TGTGCCAGCAGTAATGGTGATGTGCAGTTCTTC. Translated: CASSNGDVQFF.

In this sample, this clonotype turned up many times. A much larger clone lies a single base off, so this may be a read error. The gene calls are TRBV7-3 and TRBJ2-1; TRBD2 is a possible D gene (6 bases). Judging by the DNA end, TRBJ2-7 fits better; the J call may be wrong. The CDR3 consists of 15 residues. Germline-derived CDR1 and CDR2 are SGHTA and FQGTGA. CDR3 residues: CASSSLGSSYNEQYF. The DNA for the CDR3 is TGTGCCAGCAGCTCCCTCGGGAGCTCCTACAATGAGCAGTACTTC.

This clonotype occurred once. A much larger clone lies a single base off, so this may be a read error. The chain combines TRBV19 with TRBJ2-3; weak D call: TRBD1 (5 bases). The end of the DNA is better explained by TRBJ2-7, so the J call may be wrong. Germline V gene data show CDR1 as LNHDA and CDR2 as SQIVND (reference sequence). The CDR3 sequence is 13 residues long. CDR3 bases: TGTGCCAGTAGTCAGGGTAACTACAATGAGCAGTACTTC. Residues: CASSQGNYNEQYF.